The 10 T cell receptor beta chains listed next were all sequenced from one sample in a study of response to subunit inactivated influenza vaccine (dated by TCRdb to the late 2010s). The method was RT-PCR. TCRdb lists the instrument as Illumina HiSeq 2500. TCRdb reprocessing: public reads trimmed at Q25 with fastp, clones called with MiXCR, in-frame beta chains kept. Records with the same CDR3 protein are collapsed into one entry carrying the most frequent genes and DNA. Within this sample are approximately 700,000 distinct CDR3 sequences, with around 14% of them counted one time only. Of the sample, around 6.5% is held by the ten largest clones. The sample here was PBMCs from blood, taken 14 to 15 days before vaccination. The receptors derive from a middle-aged man who received an inactivated influenza vaccine. Donor details come from another sample of the same person, matched by shared clones.

This clonotype was seen at least ten times. The chain employs TRBV7-9 and TRBJ2-5; D possibly corresponds to TRBD1 (6 bases). V was shortened by 8 bases and J by 4 bases, with 17 bases between the two germline ends. CDR1 is SEHNR, CDR2 FQNEAQ, per germline (reference sequence). The CDR3 length is 14 residues. The CDR3 here is CASSRWAGVETQYF. The CDR3 DNA reads TGTGCCAGCTCAAGATGGGCAGGGGTAGAGACCCAGTACTTC.

This clonotype was seen more than once but under ten times. The chain uses TRBV5-4 and TRBJ1-1; 9 bases are a match to TRBD1. CDR3 size: 18 residues. Unmatched junction bases numbered 12, after V lost 2 bases and J lost 1 base. CDR1 SGHNT and CDR2 YYREEE come from the germline V gene (reference sequence). The CDR3 spells CASSFSEGQGLSNTEAFF. The CDR3 DNA reads as TGTGCCAGCAGCTTCTCGGAGGGACAGGGCCTATCGAACACTGAAGCTTTCTTT.

The J gene is TRBJ2-1, the V gene TRBV7-2, with D hard to call. CDR3 size: 16 residues. The V gene lost 1 base and the J gene lost 1 base, with 11 bases spanning the gap. The germline CDR1 and CDR2 sequences are SGHTA and FQGNSA. CDR3 sequence reads: CASSLDVVGSYNEQFF. CDR3 sequence (DNA): TGTGCCAGCAGCTTAGACGTGGTAGGATCCTACAATGAGCAGTTCTTC.

The J gene is TRBJ2-1, the V gene TRBV27, with TRBD2 matching over 11 bases. The CDR3 length is 17 residues. Trimming cost V 3 bases and J 0 bases; bases outside gene matches: 4. Germline CDR1 and CDR2: MNHEY and SMNVEV (reference sequence). The DNA of the CDR3 is TGTGCCAGCAGTTTGAGGACTAGCGGGTACTCCTACAATGAGCAGTTCTTC. Amino acid sequence: CASSLRTSGYSYNEQFF.

This clonotype was seen more than once but under ten times. The chain uses TRBV3-1 and TRBJ1-1, with TRBD1 identical over 9 bases. Looked up from germline, CDR1 is LGHDT and CDR2 is YNNKEL (reference sequence). The CDR3 length is 16 residues. Losses at the gene ends were 1 base for V and 3 bases for J; bases not matched to a gene: 6. CDR3 residues: CASSQGTGGGYTEAFF. The DNA for the CDR3 is TGTGCCAGCAGCCAAGGCACAGGGGGCGGGTACACTGAAGCTTTCTTT.

This clonotype was picked up many times. The chain employs TRBV18 and TRBJ1-5; D call uncertain. V lost 6 bases and J 2 bases, leaving 14 bases between the germline ends. The CDR3 is 15 amino acids. Germline CDR1 KGHSH, CDR2 LQKENI. Written as DNA, the CDR3 is TGTGCCAGCTCCACCATCGGTTCTCGCAATCAGCCCCAGCATTTT. Translating gives CASSTIGSRNQPQHF.

This clonotype has only a few counts. The chain uses TRBV4-1 and TRBJ2-1, with 13 bases aligning to TRBD2. The junction had 15 bases not matched to a gene; V was cut back by 11 bases and J by 5 bases. Germline-derived CDR1 and CDR2 are MGHRA and YSYEKL. CDR3 size: 17 residues. The CDR3 loop is CASRATSGRRRNNEQFF. The CDR3 nucleotides are TGCGCCTCTCGAGCGACTAGCGGGAGGCGTCGGAACAATGAGCAGTTCTTC.

The chain has TRBV4-2 and TRBJ1-1; possible D gene TRBD1, 5 bases. This CDR3 spans 16 amino acids. V was pared by 1 base and J by 3 bases, with 15 bases between. Germline assignment: CDR1 LGHNA and CDR2 YNFKEQ. DNA of the CDR3: TGTGCCAGCAGCCAAGGTACAGGAGCGCAAGACACTGAAGCTTTCTTT. Translation gives CASSQGTGAQDTEAFF.

This clonotype was counted ten times or more. This chain joins TRBV6-2 or TRBV6-3 and TRBJ2-1; no reliable D call. Trimming left V 5 bases short and J 3 bases short, with 23 bases between. CDR1 is MNHEY, CDR2 SVGEGT, per germline. The CDR3 contains 18 residues. CDR3 in amino acids: CASSHQTFGQTLYNEQFF. CDR3 sequence (DNA): TGTGCCAGCAGTCACCAGACCTTCGGGCAGACCCTCTACAATGAGCAGTTCTTC.

In this sample, this clonotype turned up many times. The chain combines TRBV11-1 with TRBJ2-2, with D perhaps being TRBD1 or TRBD2 (5 bases each). Between the trimmed V and J ends, which lost 1 base and 4 bases, there was a span of 22 bases. The germline CDR1 and CDR2 sequences are SGHAT and FQDESV (reference sequence). The CDR3 totals 19 residues. The CDR3 bases are TGTGCCAGCAGCTTAGAGGGGCAGGTCCTAGGACTTCGCACCGGGGAGCTGTTTTTT. As protein: CASSLEGQVLGLRTGELFF.